This T cell receptor beta chain was identified during a study of blood T cell repertoires in COVID-19. About the research overall: The samples span acute and convalescent COVID-19 from the United States, Italy and Spain. T cells, B-cell-depleted T cells, or PBMCs supplied cDNA or gDNA.

Here immunoSEQ multiplex PCR was the method, and the copy in TCRdb shows in-frame clones only, minus some. The sample carries some 170,000 clones, approximately 80% recorded once. V lost 0 bases, J lost 7 bases, and 3 bases stayed unmatched. The CDR3 sequence is 13 residues long. Germline V gene lookup returns CDR1 SGDLS and CDR2 YYNGEE. Across under 25 US areas, participants ranged in age from 18 to 89 years. Donors of Cohort 3 who recovered were those that had two negative PCRs, clearance, or symptom resolution. This TCR came from a man aged 40-55 years who had recovered from COVID-19. The sample consisted of PBMCs or T cells enriched from blood (not recorded which). The V call is TRBV9, the J call TRBJ1-2; 7 bases are shared with TRBD1. DNA of the CDR3: TGTGCCAGCAGCGTAGCTTCAGGGGGTGGCTACACCTTC. Protein: CASSVASGGGYTF.